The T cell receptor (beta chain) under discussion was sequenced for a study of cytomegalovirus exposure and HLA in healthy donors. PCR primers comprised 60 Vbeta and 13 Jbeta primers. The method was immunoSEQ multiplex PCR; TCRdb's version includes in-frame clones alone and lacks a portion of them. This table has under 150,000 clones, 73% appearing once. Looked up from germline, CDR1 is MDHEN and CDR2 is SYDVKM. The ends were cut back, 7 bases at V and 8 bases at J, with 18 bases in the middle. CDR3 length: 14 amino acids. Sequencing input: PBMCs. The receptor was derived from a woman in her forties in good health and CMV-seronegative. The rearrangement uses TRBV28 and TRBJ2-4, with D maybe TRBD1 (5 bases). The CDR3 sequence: CASTNPQGWDIQYF. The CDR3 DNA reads TGTGCCAGCACCAATCCCCAGGGCTGGGACATTCAGTACTTC.